This T cell receptor (beta chain) was observed in a study of T cells after yellow fever vaccination. TCRdb called the 5' RACE reads again in MiXCR, with one record for every CDR3 protein. The data show roughly 330,000 distinct CDR3 sequences, with under 5% seen just once and approximately 25% held by the top ten. CDR3 size: 14 residues. The germline V and J ends were trimmed by 4 bases and 1 base, with 11 bases remaining between them. CDR1 is SGHRS, CDR2 YFSETQ, per germline. Details on this clonotype: Its antigen remains unknown.

Study-level findings and limits: Researchers report a weaker secondary response that nonetheless peaked faster, day 5 versus 15. CD4 and CD8 compartments shared a small share of clonotypes, likely from convergent recombination.

This sequence was found in a man younger than 35 who received the YFV17D yellow fever vaccine. This specimen consisted of PBMCs, obtained 5 days after the yellow fever booster vaccination. The chain recombines TRBV5-1 with TRBJ1-1; the D is unclear. CDR3 sequence: CASSVSGWNTEAFF. CDR3 nucleotides: TGCGCCAGCAGCGTTTCAGGTTGGAACACTGAAGCTTTCTTT.